These T cell receptor beta chains were read from a single sample in a study of blood T cell repertoires in COVID-19. Using immunoSEQ multiplex PCR, the repertoire was profiled, and TCRdb retains in-frame clones only, with some absent. The data show 150,000 to 200,000 clones, with about 92% seen just once and roughly 19% held by the top ten. The sample comprised peripheral blood. These receptors were taken from a man aged 60 to 75 with active or convalescent COVID-19. The CDR3 runs from the conserved cysteine through the conserved F or W. Rows may omit the clone size; those that give it use once, few, many or a size class.

V,size,CDR3
TRBV2,.,CASTPGHGDQPQHF
TRBV19,.,CASSKDSVVGYTF
TRBV12-5,.,CASGRTGEFGETQYF
TRBV9,.,CASSVFGGATDTQYF
TRBV11-3,.,CASSLDQGRAETQYF
TRBV10-3,.,CASEIGVGTGELFF
TRBV18,.,CASSAYSYNSPLHF
TRBV18,.,CASSPRAGGAYEQYF
TRBV7-2,.,CASSLAGGQNIQYF
TRBV5-1,.,CASSPGQGLGNEQFF
TRBV9,.,CASSDGLAGAYEQYF
TRBV7-8,.,CASSLWATGGINEKLFF
TRBV19,.,CASSSPGTGPSREKLFF
TRBV20-1,.,CSASNRDRSFGPQHF
TRBV14,.,CASGIAGVNEQFF
TRBV9,.,CASSVSAGGTYEQYF
TRBV5-1,.,CASSWDSTSGANVLTF
TRBV28,.,CASRFPGQGAGGYTF
TRBV2,.,CASSESRGHGYTF
TRBV5-1,.,CASSLAGGRTIYEQYF
TRBV7-2,once,CASSESGGETQYF
TRBV4-1,few,CASSQGSSDSYEQYF
TRBV19,.,CASSTRTGRNQETQYF
TRBV11-2,.,CASSLVGGAGGQGEQYF
TRBV3-1/TRBV3-2,.,CASSVTGLETQYF
TRBV9,.,CASSVRTSGRRGQAYNEQFF
TRBV19,.,CASSIRTGGFVGELFF
TRBV11-3,.,CASSSSSGSYNEQFF
TRBV19,.,CASSIRTGDLYGYTF
TRBV7-9,.,CASSLGVGQGLSYEQYF
TRBV27,once,CASSPAVGRGSPLHF
TRBV5-8,.,CASFFSGNEKLFF
TRBV29-1,.,CSVDAGTGVYEQYF
TRBV12-3/TRBV12-4,.,CASYHRGGYGYTF
TRBV5-6,.,CASSLTTGNTGELFF
TRBV5-6,.,CASSLASSGRGYNEQFF
TRBV11-2,.,CASSLGPTGPSGYEQYF
TRBV14,.,CASSQYGANYGYTF
TRBV3-1/TRBV3-2,.,CASSRDRDRGSGNTIYF
TRBV6-6,once,CASTDRVNTEAFF
TRBV19,.,CASSIETGFRGYTF
TRBV6-1,.,CASTLTGAYEQYF
TRBV5-1,few,CASSLGPTPRGYTF
TRBV10-2,once,CASSGQGNTEAFF
TRBV5-1,.,CASSRTLGPTEAFF
TRBV5-6,.,CASSLGDTWTEQFF
TRBV29-1,.,CSVGDRTYEQYF
TRBV7-8,.,CASRHSRGVGETQYF
TRBV7-9,.,CASSLASGRGTGELFF
TRBV12-3/TRBV12-4,once,CASRGGQKLFF
TRBV7-9,.,CASSSPRGQGNEKLFF
TRBV7-2,.,CASSLEGQGIYGYTF
TRBV5-1,.,CASSSGTLEKLFF
TRBV9,few,CASSVENNSRYSNQPQHF
TRBV3-1/TRBV3-2,.,CASSPRTSLSTDTQYF
TRBV12-3/TRBV12-4,.,CASSFATVEQFF
TRBV20-1,.,CSASGYFSDNEQFF
TRBV5-1,.,CASSFAQGPTGELFF
TRBV20-1,once,CSASRASGRDHNEQFF
TRBV5-5,.,CASSLGYRVDQPQHF